A selection of T cell receptor beta chains follows, all from one sample in a study of Ad26.COV2.S vaccination and SARS-CoV-2 variants. Only in-frame clones appear in the TCRdb table, and some are missing; sequencing was by immunoSEQ multiplex PCR. The sample comprises some 420,000 clones, around 87% of which are singletons, and approximately 4% rests with the top ten. The sequenced sample was peripheral blood, obtained in a trial of Ad26.COV2.S vaccine versus placebo. Every receptor here comes from a person aged 18-65 years who received the Ad26.COV2.S COVID-19 vaccine or a placebo. Both conserved end residues are part of each CDR3. A D gene is named only where the DNA matches it firmly. Not every row has a clone size; where given, it reads once, few, many or a size class.

cdr3_nt cdr3_aa j_call d_call clone_size v_call
TGTGCCAGCAGTACAACAGGGGAGACTAATGAAAAACTGTTTTTT CASSTTGETNEKLFF TRBJ1-4 TRBD1 . TRBV2
TGCGCCAGCAGCCCCGGGACAGGGCCTTCCTACGAGCAGTACTTC CASSPGTGPSYEQYF TRBJ2-7 TRBD1 . TRBV5-1
TGTGCCAGCAGCCCTATACAGGGACATAGAACCAATCAGCCCCAGCATTTT CASSPIQGHRTNQPQHF TRBJ1-5 . few TRBV6-2/TRBV6-3
TGTGCCAGCAGTTTAAGGACAGGGGGCAATTCACCCCTCCACTTT CASSLRTGGNSPLHF TRBJ1-6 TRBD1 . TRBV28
TGCAGCGTTGAACAGGGAACCAACACTGAAGCTTTCTTT CSVEQGTNTEAFF TRBJ1-1 . once TRBV29-1
TGTGCCAGCAGCGTGCAAGCTGGAAACACCATATATTTT CASSVQAGNTIYF TRBJ1-3 . . TRBV9
TGTGCCACCACTAATCGGGGCAACCAAGAGACCCAGTACTTC CATTNRGNQETQYF TRBJ2-5 . . TRBV7-2
TGTGCCAGCAGCCCCTTCCAGGGGCGCGAGCAGTACTTC CASSPFQGREQYF TRBJ2-7 . . TRBV9
TGTGCCAGCAGTTCACTAACAGGCCGCTCTGGAAACACCATATATTTT CASSSLTGRSGNTIYF TRBJ1-3 . . TRBV6-6
TGCGCCAGCAGCTCTCAAGGGCTGAACACTGAAGCTTTCTTT CASSSQGLNTEAFF TRBJ1-1 . . TRBV5-1
TGCAGCGTTGAAGGAGGGGCATCGGGCATCTTAAATGAGCAGTTCTTC CSVEGGASGILNEQFF TRBJ2-1 . . TRBV29-1
TGTGCCAGCAGCTTAGCAGGCGGGTTGGCAGCTCAGCCCCAGCATTTT CASSLAGGLAAQPQHF TRBJ1-5 . . TRBV7-2
TGCGCCAGCAGAGTAAGGCAGGGGGCGTCGGCAGATACGCAGTATTTT CASRVRQGASADTQYF TRBJ2-3 TRBD1 . TRBV5-1
TGTGCCAGCAGCGTAGTCGGGAAGATCGGCAGTAATTCACCCCTCCACTTT CASSVVGKIGSNSPLHF TRBJ1-6 . . TRBV9
TGTGCCAGCAGGCCGGAGGGGGCTTTGAACACTGAAGCTTTCTTT CASRPEGALNTEAFF TRBJ1-1 TRBD1 . TRBV7-9
TGTGCCAGCAGCTTAAACCGGGGCCGTGAAGCTTTCTTT CASSLNRGREAFF TRBJ1-1 . . TRBV7-9
TGCGCCAGCAGCCTATGGACACAACAAGAGACCCAGTACTTC CASSLWTQQETQYF TRBJ2-5 . . TRBV4-3
TGCAGCGTTCTGACACCGAGCTCCTACAATGAGCAGTTCTTC CSVLTPSSYNEQFF TRBJ2-1 . . TRBV29-1
TGTGCCAGTAGAGAACAGGGGGCCAATGGCTACACCTTC CASREQGANGYTF TRBJ1-2 TRBD1 . TRBV19
TGTGCCACCAGCAGAGATCCCCCAGGGGACAGAACTAATGAAAAACTGTTTTTT CATSRDPPGDRTNEKLFF TRBJ1-4 TRBD1 . TRBV15
TGTGCCAGCAGCTTAGGTGCGGGGGGGGCAGATACGCAGTATTTT CASSLGAGGADTQYF TRBJ2-3 TRBD2 . TRBV7-2
TGTGCCAGCACTTCCGGGACAGGGGGCTACGAGCAGTACTTC CASTSGTGGYEQYF TRBJ2-7 TRBD1 . TRBV18
TGTGCCAGCAGTTTGACCAGAGGACACGATTTAGAAGGAGGGAGGTTCGGCTACACCTTC CASSLTRGHDLEGGRFGYTF TRBJ1-2 . once TRBV7-6